This T cell receptor beta chain was captured by sequencing in a study of response to subunit inactivated influenza vaccine. Study observations and caveats: New T cells are recruited in small numbers by each seasonal influenza vaccination, according to the authors' suggestion.

A single record per CDR3 protein comes from TCRdb applying MiXCR to the RT-PCR reads. This repertoire shows 300,000 to 350,000 distinct CDR3 sequences, 21% found once; its top ten account for 10% to 13%. A remark on this clonotype: What it binds is unknown.

The sequence was obtained from a man between 45 and 75 years old who received an inactivated influenza vaccine. The sequenced sample was PBMCs from blood, obtained less than 22 months after vaccination.

As DNA, the CDR3 is TGCGCCAGCAGTGAGTCCGGGTCCTACGAGCAGTACTTC. Translating it yields CASSESGSYEQYF. The V and J genes are TRBV10-2 and TRBJ2-7, with D uncertain. There are 13 residues in the CDR3. V lost 0 bases to trimming and J lost 1 base, with 4 bases between them. Germline V CDR1 and CDR2: WSHSY, SAAADI.